This T cell receptor (beta chain) was captured by sequencing in a study of early stage breast cancer tumors. The germline gives CDR1 SGHVS, CDR2 FQNEAQ. The CDR3 is 14 amino acids. The V and J ends lost 1 base and 4 bases respectively, with 10 bases between them. Clones were read by immunoSEQ multiplex PCR, and TCRdb kept only the in-frame ones, dropping some. The sample has tens of thousands of clones, roughly 80% seen once; the top ten hold roughly 3.4%. This receptor was taken from a person aged 30 to 39 with breast cancer. What was sequenced was blood. This rearrangement joins TRBV7-8 to TRBJ1-2; D might be TRBD1 (5 bases). CDR3 loop: CASSLGGSTYGYTF. CDR3 bases: TGTGCCAGCAGCTTAGGGGGGAGTACCTATGGCTACACCTTC.